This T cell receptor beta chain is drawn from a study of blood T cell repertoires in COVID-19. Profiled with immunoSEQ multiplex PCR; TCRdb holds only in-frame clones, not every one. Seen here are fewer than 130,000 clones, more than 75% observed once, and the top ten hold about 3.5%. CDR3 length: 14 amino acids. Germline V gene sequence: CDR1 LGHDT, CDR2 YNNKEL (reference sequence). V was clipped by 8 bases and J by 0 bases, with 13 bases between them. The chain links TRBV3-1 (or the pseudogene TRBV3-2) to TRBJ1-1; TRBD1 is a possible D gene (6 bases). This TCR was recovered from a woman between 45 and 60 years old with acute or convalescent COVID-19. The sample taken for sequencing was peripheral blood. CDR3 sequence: CASQGTAMNTEAFF. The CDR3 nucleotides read TGTGCCAGCCAGGGGACGGCGATGAACACTGAAGCTTTCTTT.